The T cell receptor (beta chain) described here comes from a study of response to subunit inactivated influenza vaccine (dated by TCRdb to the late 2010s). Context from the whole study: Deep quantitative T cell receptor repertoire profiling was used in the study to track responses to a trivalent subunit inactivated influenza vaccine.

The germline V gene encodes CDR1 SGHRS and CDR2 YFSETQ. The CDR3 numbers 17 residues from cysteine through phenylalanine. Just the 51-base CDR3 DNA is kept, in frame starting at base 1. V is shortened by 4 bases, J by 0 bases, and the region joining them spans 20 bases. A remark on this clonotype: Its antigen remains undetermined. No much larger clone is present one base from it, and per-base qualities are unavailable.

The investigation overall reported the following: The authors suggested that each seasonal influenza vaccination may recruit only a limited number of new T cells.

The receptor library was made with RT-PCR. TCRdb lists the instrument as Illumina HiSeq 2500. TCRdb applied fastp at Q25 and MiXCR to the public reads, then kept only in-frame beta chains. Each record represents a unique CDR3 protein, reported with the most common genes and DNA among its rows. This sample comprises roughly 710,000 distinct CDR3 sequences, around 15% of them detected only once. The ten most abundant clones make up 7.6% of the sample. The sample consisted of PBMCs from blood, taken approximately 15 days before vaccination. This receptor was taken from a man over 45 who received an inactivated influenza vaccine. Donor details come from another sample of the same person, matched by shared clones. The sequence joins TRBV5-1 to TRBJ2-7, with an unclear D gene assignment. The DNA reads TGCGCCAGCAGCCCCGTTTATGGAGCGTCTAGCTCCTACGAGCAGTACTTC. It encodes CASSPVYGASSSYEQYF. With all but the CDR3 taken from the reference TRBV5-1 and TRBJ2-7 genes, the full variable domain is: KAGVTQTPRYLIKTRGQQVTLSCSPISGHRSVSWYQQTPGQGLQFLFEYFSETQRNKGNFPGRFSGRQFSNSRSEMNVSTLELGDSALYLCASSPVYGASSSYEQYFGPGTRLTVT.